One sample yielded the 19 T cell receptor beta chains listed below, sequenced in a study of CD8 T cells in Susac syndrome. Random hexamers were used to reverse transcribe the RNA input (about 0.5 to 1 ug). Via MiXCR, TCRdb re-called the immunoSEQ multiplex PCR reads, giving one row per CDR3 protein. Of roughly 250,000 distinct CDR3 sequences listed, about 96% are singletons. Sequencing was performed on CD4+ T cells from PBMCs. The receptors were sampled from a human donor with Susac syndrome.

This chain connects TRBV5-1 to TRBJ2-1, with 7 bases that match TRBD2. This CDR3 is built from 14 residues. Germline V CDR1 and CDR2: SGHRS, YFSETQ. Trimming cost V 0 bases and J 5 bases; bases outside gene matches: 2. CDR3 sequence: CASSLARGDNEQFF. The CDR3 region has the DNA TGCGCCAGCAGCTTGGCCCGGGGGGACAATGAGCAGTTCTTC.

As regards this clonotype: The junction departs from the called germline gene at one end, perhaps through a read error. V usage is TRBV7-7 and J usage is TRBJ2-2; D is possibly TRBD2 (5 bases). Germline values: CDR1 SSHAT, CDR2 FNYEAQ (reference sequence). CDR3 length: 13 amino acids. Written as DNA, the CDR3 is TGTGCTAGCAGCTTTGGAGGCACCGGGGAGCTGTTTTTT. Amino acid sequence: CASSFGGTGELFF.

This chain connects TRBV10-3 to TRBJ2-7; TRBD1 matches 10 bases. Germline V gives CDR1 ENHRY, CDR2 SYGVKD. J gave up 5 bases and V 6 bases, and 1 base lay outside the gene matches. CDR3 length: 12 amino acids. This CDR3 reads CAIRGQGDEQYF. The DNA of the CDR3 is TGTGCCATCAGAGGACAGGGGGACGAGCAGTACTTC.

The chain uses TRBV7-2 and TRBJ2-1; tentative D call: TRBD2 (5 bases). The CDR3 spans 16 residues. Germline CDR1 SGHTA, CDR2 FQGNSA. V lost 5 bases and J lost 3, with 17 bases in between. CDR3 sequence (DNA): TGTGCCAGCAGCCGGGGTTGGCAGCAGCGCTACAATGAGCAGTTCTTC. This codes for CASSRGWQQRYNEQFF.

The V gene is TRBV28, the J gene TRBJ1-1; 9 positions match TRBD1. The germline CDR1 and CDR2 sequences are MDHEN and SYDVKM. Trimming removed 5 bases from V and 3 bases from J; junction bases left unmatched: 4. The CDR3 consists of 14 residues. The chain's CDR3 is CASSPGDRDTEAFF. The CDR3 DNA reads as TGTGCCAGCAGTCCTGGGGACAGGGACACTGAAGCTTTCTTT. Full variable domain (outside the CDR3, taken from reference TRBV28 and TRBJ1-1): DVKVTQSSRYLVKRTGEKVFLECVQDMDHENMFWYRQDPGLGLRLIYFSYDVKMKEKGDIPEGYSVSREKKERFSLILESASTNQTSMYLCASSPGDRDTEAFFGQGTRLTVV.

The chain recombines TRBV3-1 with TRBJ2-1; D uncertain. The CDR3 is 13 residues long. The germline V and J ends were trimmed by 6 bases and 8 bases, with 14 bases remaining between them. Germline values: CDR1 LGHDT, CDR2 YNNKEL (reference sequence). The CDR3 nucleotides read TGTGCCAGCAGGCCAACGGTTTCCGATGAGCAGTTCTTC. It is translated as CASRPTVSDEQFF.

The V call is TRBV6-5, the J call TRBJ1-5; 8 bases align to TRBD1. Germline V gives CDR1 MNHEY, CDR2 SVGAGI. J lost 5 bases, V lost 2 bases, and 14 bases had no gene match. This CDR3 contains 18 residues. The CDR3 bases are TGTGCCAGCAGTTACAAACAAGGGACAGGCCAAGTGGATCAGCCCCAGCATTTT. Translated, it gives CASSYKQGTGQVDQPQHF.

The chain couples TRBV4-2 to TRBJ2-7; TRBD2 matches at 12 bases. The CDR3 consists of 17 residues. The V gene end was trimmed by 1 base and the J gene end by 0 bases; junction bases not matched to a gene: 4. Germline CDR1 reads LGHNA; CDR2 reads YNFKEQ. The CDR3 region is CASSQGTSGMSSYEQYF. In DNA, the CDR3 is TGTGCCAGCAGCCAAGGGACTAGCGGGATGAGCTCCTACGAGCAGTACTTC.

The CDR3 bases are TGTGCCAGCTCTGGACAGGGTGTTCAGCCCCAGCATTTT. Translation: CASSGQGVQPQHF. The chain carries TRBV18 and TRBJ1-5, with 8 bases that match TRBD1. Looked up from germline, CDR1 is KGHSH and CDR2 is LQKENI. V lost 6 bases to trimming and J lost 6 bases; unmatched junction nucleotides: 4. This CDR3 spans 13 amino acids.

The chain links TRBV20-1 to TRBJ2-5; 8 bases match TRBD1. The V gene end was trimmed by 2 bases and the J gene end by 5 bases; junction bases not matched to a gene: 13. Germline V lookup: CDR1 DFQATT, CDR2 SNEGSKA (reference sequence). The CDR3 contains 16 residues. The CDR3 here is CSARRGWQGALETQYF. In DNA form, the CDR3 reads TGCAGTGCTAGAAGAGGATGGCAGGGGGCTTTGGAGACCCAGTACTTC.

The V call is TRBV29-1, the J call TRBJ2-5, with a possible D match to TRBD1 (6 bases). The CDR3 contains 13 residues. Germline CDR1 SQVTM, CDR2 ANQGSEA. Deletions cut 1 base from V and 4 bases from J, with 10 bases between. CDR3 sequence (DNA): TGCAGCGTTGAAGGAGTGACAGGAGAGACCCAGTACTTC. It translates to CSVEGVTGETQYF.

J is TRBJ2-3 and V is TRBV28; D unresolved. The CDR3 is 12 residues long. Trimming removed 6 bases at V and 4 bases at J, with 8 bases between. Germline values: CDR1 MDHEN, CDR2 SYDVKM. This chain's CDR3 is CASRSVADTQYF. CDR3 sequence (DNA): TGTGCCAGCAGGAGCGTCGCAGATACGCAGTATTTT.

The V call is TRBV5-6, the J call TRBJ1-2; the D gene is possibly TRBD1 (5 bases). Germline V gives CDR1 SGHDT, CDR2 YYEEEE. The CDR3 runs to 12 residues. Trimming removed 2 bases from V and 10 bases from J, with 12 bases in between. The DNA for the CDR3 is TGTGCCAGCAGCTTAGGGCAGGGTTACTACACCTTC. Translating gives CASSLGQGYYTF.

In DNA form, the CDR3 reads TGTGCCAGCAGCCTCAATGAGGGGAACACTGAAGCTTTCTTT. Translated, it gives CASSLNEGNTEAFF. The chain has TRBV3-1 and TRBJ1-1; D is ambiguous. Trimming took 4 bases from V and 1 from J, leaving 10 bases between them. Germline V CDR1 and CDR2: LGHDT, YNNKEL (reference sequence). The CDR3 sequence is 14 residues long.

The chain combines TRBV5-6 with TRBJ2-5; 9 nucleotides match TRBD2. CDR1 is SGHDT, CDR2 YYEEEE, per germline. Unmatched junction bases numbered 8, after V lost 0 bases and J lost 8 bases. The CDR3 has 15 amino acids. The CDR3 DNA sequence: TGTGCCAGCAGCTTGGATTTAGCGGGAGTGGTAACCCAGTACTTC. Amino acid sequence: CASSLDLAGVVTQYF.

The CDR3 DNA follows: TGTGCCAGCAGCTTCCGGGACAGGTACACTGAAGCTTTCTTT. This encodes CASSFRDRYTEAFF. The chain is built from TRBV7-9 and TRBJ1-1, with 8 bases that match TRBD1. The CDR3 runs 14 residues. The germline V gene encodes CDR1 SEHNR and CDR2 FQNEAQ (reference sequence). V was clipped by 3 bases and J by 3 bases; unmatched bases: 3.

The CDR3 DNA follows: TGCAGTGCTAGAGTTCCGCGGTATGAGCAGTTCTTC. Translation gives CSARVPRYEQFF. The chain carries TRBV20-1 and TRBJ2-1; no firm D call. Germline loops: CDR1 DFQATT, CDR2 SNEGSKA (reference sequence). This CDR3 region has 12 residues. V was trimmed by 1 base and J by 8 bases, leaving 9 bases between them.

The chain recombines TRBV18 with TRBJ1-2, with no clear D. The V and J ends lost 2 bases and 2 bases respectively, with 9 bases between them. The CDR3 runs to 14 residues. Germline V gene sequence: CDR1 KGHSH, CDR2 LQKENI. In nucleotides, the CDR3 is TGTGCCAGCTCACCATTAGGCAGAAACTATGGCTACACCTTC. Translation: CASSPLGRNYGYTF. Based on the CDR3 plus reference TRBV18 and TRBJ1-2, the full variable domain is NAGVMQNPRHLVRRRGQEARLRCSPMKGHSHVYWYRQLPEEGLKFMVYLQKENIIDESGMPKERFSAEFPKEGPSILRIQQVVRGDSAAYFCASSPLGRNYGYTFGSGTRLTVV.

This rearrangement joins TRBV29-1 to TRBJ1-1; 7 bases are shared with TRBD1. J lost 4 bases, V lost 4 bases, and 6 bases had no gene match. The CDR3 has 13 residues. Germline V gene sequence: CDR1 SQVTM, CDR2 ANQGSEA. The CDR3 spells CSVGQGSSTEAFF. The CDR3 region has the DNA TGCAGCGTTGGACAGGGTAGTAGCACTGAAGCTTTCTTT.